This is a list of T cell receptor beta chains from one sample in a study of regulatory dendritic cells for organ transplantation. Which antigens these TCRs recognize remains unknown. Repertoires were generated with immunoSEQ multiplex PCR, while TCRdb's copy carries only in-frame clones and drops some. The sample lists approximately 18,000 clones, under 80% occurring once. Sequenced sample: memory CD4+ T cells from blood cultured with regulatory dendritic cells. These TCRs come from a human donor in good health. The CDR3 runs from the conserved cysteine through the conserved F or W. Each record gives: clone size, D gene, J gene, V gene, CDR3 DNA, CDR3 protein. A D gene is named only where the DNA matches it firmly. Clone size is shown for a subset of rows, as once, few, many or a class of expanded clone.

>NA|NA|TRBJ2-5|TRBV2
TGTGCCACCTCGTTTGGGGAACGAGAGACCCAGTACTTC
CATSFGERETQYF
>few|NA|TRBJ1-4|TRBV27
TGTGCCAGCAGCCACCGGCGGGGTGGTAATGAAAAACTGTTTTTT
CASSHRRGGNEKLFF
>NA|NA|TRBJ1-4|TRBV7-9
TGTGCCAGCAGCTTAGGGCGGACTGTTGCAACTAATGAAAAACTGTTTTTT
CASSLGRTVATNEKLFF
>NA|TRBD2|TRBJ2-3|TRBV5-5
TGTGCCAGCAGACTAGCGGGCCTCACAGATACGCAGTATTTT
CASRLAGLTDTQYF
>NA|TRBD1|TRBJ1-3|TRBV6-6
TGTGCCAGCAGTTCCCCAGGGGGCGGAAACACCATATATTTT
CASSSPGGGNTIYF
>NA|NA|TRBJ2-7|TRBV15
TGTGCCACCAGCAGAGATGTAGTAAACGAGCAGTACTTC
CATSRDVVNEQYF
>NA|NA|TRBJ2-7|TRBV21-1
TGTGCCAGCAACCGCCCCGACACCTCCTACGAGCAGTACTTC
CASNRPDTSYEQYF
>medium-sized|TRBD1|TRBJ1-2|TRBV28
TGTGCCAGCAGATTGGCCGGGACAGGCTTCAAGGGCGGCTACACCTTC
CASRLAGTGFKGGYTF
>once|NA|TRBJ1-4|TRBV5-4
TGTGCCAGCAGCTTAAAGACCGGGCATAATGAAAAACTGTTTTTT
CASSLKTGHNEKLFF
>NA|NA|TRBJ1-6|TRBV19
TGTGCCAGTAGTGATCTACAGAATTCACCCCTCCACTTT
CASSDLQNSPLHF
>few|TRBD1|TRBJ1-2|TRBV7-3
TGTGCCAGCAGTCGGACAGGGGGCTATGGCTACACCTTC
CASSRTGGYGYTF
>NA|NA|TRBJ2-5|TRBV27
TGTGCCAGCAGTCCCCTGAATAGAGCGGAGACCCAGTACTTC
CASSPLNRAETQYF
>NA|NA|TRBJ1-2|TRBV2
TGTGCCAGCAGCAGGGAGATATATGGCTACACCTTC
CASSREIYGYTF
>NA|NA|TRBJ2-7|TRBV6-5
TGTGCCAGCAGTTACTGGGTCGGGGTTGAGCAGTACTTC
CASSYWVGVEQYF
>NA|NA|TRBJ2-3|TRBV7-2
TGTGCCAGCAGCTTATCACGGAGTTCATCAGATACGCAGTATTTT
CASSLSRSSSDTQYF
>NA|NA|TRBJ1-5|TRBV21-1
TGTGCCAGCAGCAATAGTAAGAAGAGACGTTTTAATCAGCCCCAGCATTTT
CASSNSKKRRFNQPQHF
>few|NA|TRBJ1-4|TRBV4-3
TGCGCCAGCAGCCAAGATCCCCAGTACCCTAATGAAAAACTGTTTTTT
CASSQDPQYPNEKLFF
>few|NA|TRBJ2-2|TRBV19
TGTGCCAGTAGTCCCTTACCAGGGCAAGGCACCGGGGAGCTGTTTTTT
CASSPLPGQGTGELFF
>NA|NA|TRBJ2-5|TRBV11-2
TGTGCCAGCAGCAATACCGCATCGGAGACCCAGTACTTC
CASSNTASETQYF
>NA|NA|TRBJ2-3|TRBV7-2
TGTGCCAGCAGCTTATTACCCGTCCCTAGGCAGTATTTT
CASSLLPVPRQYF
>once|TRBD1|TRBJ1-1|TRBV7-6
TGTGCCAGCAGCCGAGGACAGGGGCACACTGAAGCTTTCTTT
CASSRGQGHTEAFF
>NA|NA|TRBJ1-6|TRBV19
TGTGCCAGTAGTGTCGACACGATGGGTTCACCCCTCCACTTT
CASSVDTMGSPLHF